Listed here are 14 T cell receptor beta chains from one sample, sequenced in a study of CD8 T cells in Susac syndrome. Random hexamers were used to reverse transcribe about 0.5 to 1 ug of RNA. TCRdb re-derived calls from the immunoSEQ multiplex PCR reads in MiXCR, one entry per CDR3 protein. The sample consists of tens of thousands of distinct CDR3 sequences, 90% to 95% of them appearing once. The sample comprised CD8+ T cells from PBMCs. These receptors were collected from a human donor in good health.

This rearrangement joins TRBV2 to TRBJ1-5, with a possible D match to TRBD1 (6 bases). This CDR3 comprises 14 residues. Germline CDR1 SNHLY, CDR2 FYNNEI. V lost 5 bases and J lost 1, with 9 bases in between. The CDR3 sequence is CASSPGHSNQPQHF. DNA for the CDR3: TGTGCCAGCAGTCCGGGACACAGCAATCAGCCCCAGCATTTT.

Regarding this clonotype: A junction boundary mismatches the germline segment, possibly from a read error. The rearrangement joins TRBV7-3 to TRBJ2-3; D might be TRBD1 (5 bases). This CDR3 is built from 16 residues. Looked up from germline, CDR1 is SGHTA and CDR2 is FQGTGA. CDR3 region: CASSLRGRLSTDTQYF. The CDR3 DNA is TGTGCTAGCAGCTTAAGGGGCAGGCTAAGCACAGATACGCAGTATTTT.

On this clonotype itself: The junction shows a germline mismatch at one end, possibly a read error. This chain uses TRBV3-1 with TRBJ2-5; TRBD1 matches at 7 bases. The CDR3 extends over 17 amino acids. From germline, CDR1 is LGHDT and CDR2 YNNKEL (reference sequence). DNA for the CDR3: TGTGCCAGCAGCCCCAGCGCCAACACAGGGGACCAAGAGACCCGGTACTTC. Its protein product is CASSPSANTGDQETRYF.

J is TRBJ1-1 and V is TRBV2; unclear D gene. Germline values: CDR1 SNHLY, CDR2 FYNNEI. Trimming left V 7 bases short and J 3 bases short, with 15 bases between. This CDR3 spans 14 amino acids. The CDR3 bases are TGTGCCAGCACCTGGACGCCTCCGGACACTGAAGCTTTCTTT. Residues: CASTWTPPDTEAFF.

In its sample, this clonotype was seen a few times. The chain uses TRBV6-5 and TRBJ2-7, with TRBD1 matching 7 bases. The CDR3 runs 14 residues. Per germline, CDR1 MNHEY and CDR2 SVGAGI. V dropped 5 bases and J dropped 2; count of bases not matched to a gene: 6. This CDR3 is CASSLEGGPYEQYF. The CDR3 DNA follows: TGTGCCAGCAGTCTCGAAGGGGGCCCCTACGAGCAGTACTTC.

The V call is TRBV29-1, the J call TRBJ2-7; D uncertain. Between the trimmed V and J ends, which lost 0 bases and 0 bases, there was a span of 15 bases. The germline V gene encodes CDR1 SQVTM and CDR2 ANQGSEA. The CDR3 length is 16 residues. This CDR3 reads CSVEDRGVLSSYEQYF. The DNA of the CDR3 is TGCAGCGTTGAAGATCGAGGTGTGCTGAGCTCCTACGAGCAGTACTTC.

The rearrangement links TRBV6-2 or TRBV6-3 to TRBJ1-1; a possible D gene is TRBD1 (5 bases). Looked up from germline, CDR1 is MNHEY and CDR2 is SVGEGT. The V end was cut by 0 bases, the J end by 4 bases, with 12 bases between. This CDR3 is built from 15 residues. CDR3 coding DNA: TGTGCCAGCAGTTACTCGGCAGGGCTGGGCACTGAAGCTTTCTTT. It encodes CASSYSAGLGTEAFF.

V usage is TRBV12-5 and J usage is TRBJ2-3; 9 bases line up with TRBD2. The germline gives CDR1 LGHNT, CDR2 FRNRAP. After removal of 3 bases from V and 1 base from J, the junction contained 8 bases not matched to a gene. CDR3 length equals 17 residues. Written as DNA, the CDR3 is TGTGCTAGTGGTTTATTTTTGCGCGGGGGGGGCACAGATACGCAGTATTTT. Residues: CASGLFLRGGGTDTQYF. The variable domain in full, with the rest retrieved from reference TRBV12-5 and TRBJ2-3, is DARVTQTPRHKVTEMGQEVTMRCQPILGHNTVFWYRQTMMQGLELLAYFRNRAPLDDSGMPKDRFSAEMPDATLATLKIQPSEPRDSAVYFCASGLFLRGGGTDTQYFGPGTRLTVL.

CDR3 protein: CAWSDGTGASGYTF. The CDR3, as DNA: TGTGCCTGGAGTGACGGGACAGGCGCTAGTGGCTACACCTTC. The chain employs TRBV30 and TRBJ1-2, with TRBD1 matching 8 bases. The CDR3 is 14 amino acids. In germline, CDR1 is GTSNPN, CDR2 SVGIG (reference sequence). The J segment lost 7 bases and the V segment lost 1 base, leaving 8 bases of the junction unmatched.

There are a few counts of this clonotype. The genes are TRBV12-3 or TRBV12-4 and TRBJ1-1; 7 nucleotides line up with TRBD1. This CDR3 is built from 14 residues. The junction had 1 base not matched to a gene; V was cut back by 1 base and J by 2 bases. The CDR3 DNA sequence: TGTGCCAGCAGTTTAGGGACAGGCAACACTGAAGCTTTCTTT. As protein: CASSLGTGNTEAFF.

This chain connects TRBV7-9 to TRBJ2-3; D unresolved. V lost 1 base, J lost 5 bases, and 10 bases lay in between. This CDR3 contains 14 residues. Germline CDR1 is SEHNR and CDR2 is FQNEAQ (reference sequence). The CDR3 nucleotides read TGTGCCAGCAGCTTAGGAACTACGCGAGATACGCAGTATTTT. Its translation: CASSLGTTRDTQYF. Full variable domain (outside the CDR3, taken from reference TRBV7-9 and TRBJ2-3): DTGVSQNPRHKITKRGQNVTFRCDPISEHNRLYWYRQTLGQGPEFLTYFQNEAQLEKSRLLSDRFSAERPKGSFSTLEIQRTEQGDSAMYLCASSLGTTRDTQYFGPGTRLTVL.

The chain has TRBV3-1 and TRBJ2-5, with 9 positions matching TRBD2. CDR1 and CDR2 (germline): LGHDT, YNNKEL (reference sequence). After removal of 4 bases from V and 6 bases from J, the junction contained 6 bases not matched to a gene. The CDR3 spans 14 residues. CDR3: CASSPLRGGQTQYF. In nucleotides, the CDR3 is TGTGCCAGCAGCCCACTGCGGGGGGGCCAGACCCAGTACTTC.

The gene calls are TRBV29-1 and TRBJ1-4, with 7 bases fitting TRBD1. This CDR3 spans 13 amino acids. V shed 6 bases, J shed 6 bases, and the junction held 7 bases outside the gene matches. Germline V gene sequence: CDR1 SQVTM, CDR2 ANQGSEA. CDR3 in DNA: TGCAGCGTGCTACAGGGGCTAGATGAAAAACTGTTTTTT. This translates into CSVLQGLDEKLFF.

This chain joins TRBV20-1 and TRBJ2-1; the D is unclear. Germline-derived CDR1 and CDR2 are DFQATT and SNEGSKA (reference sequence). This CDR3 has 12 residues. Trimming left V 3 bases short and J 5 bases short, with 8 bases between. The CDR3 sequence: CSASDWDNEQFF. CDR3 nucleotide sequence: TGCAGTGCTAGCGATTGGGACAATGAGCAGTTCTTC.